This T cell receptor (beta chain) came from a study of human T cells and chemical hapten exposure (dated by TCRdb to about 2021). Describing the broader study: For sensitization, 2% DPC in acetone was applied to a roughly 2 cm by roughly 2 cm area of upper inner arm skin. Nearly 30 alopecia patients provided blood for TCR sequencing at one to four time points (pre-sensitization, 2, 6 and 24 weeks). Peripheral blood TCR repertoire changes were tracked in vivo in alopecia patients during primary and secondary sensitization to the hapten diphenylcyclopropenone (DPC). Patient blood was sampled pre-sensitization (week 0) and at 2, 6 and about 24 weeks after DPC sensitization. Patients additionally received weekly therapeutic DPC doses to the scalp throughout the roughly 25-week study period. The mostly female patient cohort included alopecia areata with under or over 50% scalp involvement, alopecia totalis and alopecia universalis. Patch testing was performed on the upper back with Finn chambers containing 0.01% DPC, and the patch tests were scored after 6 days according to International Contact Dermatitis Research Group standards. The libraries were sequenced as a pool, and the TCR yield per sample differed mostly because of small variations in library volumes within the pool. What the work shows at the level of the full study, not this receptor alone: Because every patient had alopecia, a presumed autoimmune disease, the patients' immune response might differ from that of healthy individuals. No change with DPC sensitization was found in the number of TCRs above 1 in 1000 frequency, and no evidence of global repertoire structure alterations was found. After repeated subsampling, changes were observed in the strength of the expansion versus patch-test correlation and in the threshold at which the correlation became significant. Significantly more large CDR3 similarity clusters were formed by expanded TCRs than by pre-sensitization or healthy control sets, consistent with antigen-driven responses. The number of PT1 expanded TCRs positively correlated with patch test score, significant at thresholds 8, 16 and 32 but not 4.

Including the terminal cysteine and phenylalanine, the CDR3 comprises 16 residues. Only the CDR3 part of the read is kept: 48 bases, read in frame from the first base. Trimmed from V: 1 base; trimmed from J: 4 bases; junction bases lacking a gene match: 4. The germline V gene provides CDR1 SGHRS and CDR2 YFSETQ. The sample's time point label, decoded: patch test 1, 2 weeks after DPC sensitization. In light of the paper, this sample's treatment or condition label describes: therapeutic diphenylcyclopropenone sensitization with weekly scalp DPC. At each patch-test visit, blood was drawn before the patch test was applied. Patients were considered eligible if aged 18 to 70, diagnosed with alopecia and deemed suitable for DPC therapy, and patients were excluded if pregnant. Total RNA was isolated from unfractionated whole blood collected in Tempus Blood RNA tubes. This clonotype was seen more than once but under ten times. The clone's antigen remains unknown. The sample holds no much larger clone one base away, and base qualities are not on file.

The library relied on RACE. Sequencing instrument: NextSeq 500. During library preparation, unique molecular identifiers were attached to individual cDNA molecules so that TCRs could be counted quantitatively and reproducibly. Both TCR alpha and TCR beta chains were sequenced from each blood RNA sample. Regarding the original processing steps: The median number of TCRs per sample was some 100,000, ranging from 23,224 to 690,600. V, J and CDR3 annotation of the TCR reads was carried out using the Decombinator software suite. To make PS versus PT1 abundance plots, every sample was subsampled to the same number of TCRs (28,000). TCRs were defined as expanded if absent before sensitization and observed at least eight times at the 2-week time point. The public reads were reprocessed in TCRdb via fastp at Q25 and MiXCR, keeping in-frame beta chains. Rows are unified per CDR3 protein, each entry keeping the most common DNA and genes. The V and J calls follow TCRdb's processing rather than the paper's. This sample comprises about 82,000 distinct CDR3 sequences, approximately 11% of them detected only once. Approximately 4% of the sample comes from the top ten.

The chain links TRBV5-1 with TRBJ2-1, with TRBD2 identical over 11 junction bases. This sequence originates from a woman between 50 and 59 years old with alopecia areata. Some clones in this sample may be carry-over from other donors' samples. This sample comprised whole blood, obtained in connection with sensitization to the hapten diphenylcyclopropenone (DPC). CDR3 region: CASSLTSGGQYNEQFF. The DNA sequence is given as TGCGCCAGCAGCTTGACTAGCGGGGGACAATACAATGAGCAGTTCTTC.